This entry lists 31 T cell receptor beta chains sequenced from one sample in a study of blood T cell repertoires in COVID-19. TCRdb keeps only in-frame clones here, not all; method: immunoSEQ multiplex PCR. The sample includes roughly 100,000 clones, roughly three quarters of them seen just once. The sample comprised peripheral blood. Source of these receptors: a woman of 80 years or more with acute or convalescent COVID-19.

The chain links TRBV9 to TRBJ2-5, with D tentatively TRBD2 (6 bases). This CDR3 contains 14 residues. Trimming stripped 1 base from V and 4 bases from J, with 11 bases between. Germline CDR1 SGDLS, CDR2 YYNGEE. CDR3 sequence: CASSVNLAAETQYF. CDR3 sequence (DNA): TGTGCCAGCAGCGTAAATTTAGCGGCAGAGACCCAGTACTTC.

This clone has just a few counts. V is TRBV5-1 and J is TRBJ2-5; 8 bases line up with TRBD1. With 0 bases clipped from V and 1 base from J, the junction kept 2 bases outside the gene matches. The CDR3 contains 15 residues. CDR1 and CDR2 (germline): SGHRS, YFSETQ. The DNA of the CDR3 is TGCGCCAGCAGCTTGGCTCAGGGGGCCCAAGAGACCCAGTACTTC. Amino acid sequence: CASSLAQGAQETQYF.

This chain joins TRBV18 and TRBJ2-7; 11 nucleotides match TRBD1. V was pared by 3 bases and J by 6 bases, with 4 bases of the junction left unmatched. The CDR3 totals 14 residues. Germline V gene lookup returns CDR1 KGHSH and CDR2 LQKENI. DNA for the CDR3: TGTGCCAGCTCACCGACGGACAGGGGGCGCGAGCAGTACTTC. This translates into CASSPTDRGREQYF.

This sequence joins TRBV30 and TRBJ1-1; no clear D gene. Germline-derived CDR1 and CDR2 are GTSNPN and SVGIG (reference sequence). This CDR3 contains 10 residues. Trimming cost V 7 bases and J 5 bases, with 8 bases left between them. The CDR3 DNA is TGTGCCTTACGGCGGACTGAAGCTTTCTTT. Its translation is CALRRTEAFF.

The V gene is TRBV3-1 (or the pseudogene TRBV3-2), the J gene TRBJ2-7, with 8 bases matching TRBD2. CDR3 size: 15 residues. After removal of 1 base from V and 0 bases from J, the junction contained 2 bases not matched to a gene. The germline V gene encodes CDR1 LGHDT and CDR2 YNNKEL (reference sequence). The CDR3 here is CASSQGGGFSYEQYF. The CDR3 nucleotides read TGTGCCAGCAGCCAAGGCGGGGGGTTCTCCTACGAGCAGTACTTC.

In this sample, this clone turned up a few times. In DNA form, the CDR3 reads TGTGCCAGCAGCTTCGGACCGGGACTCAACACTGAAGCTTTCTTT. This sequence encodes CASSFGPGLNTEAFF. The rearrangement joins TRBV7-8 to TRBJ1-1, with D maybe TRBD1 (5 bases). With 3 bases removed from V and 2 bases from J, the gap between germline ends came to 13 bases. Per the germline V gene, CDR1 is SGHVS and CDR2 is FQNEAQ. This CDR3 region has 15 residues. The full variable domain, with the rest looked up from reference TRBV7-8 and TRBJ1-1, is GAGVSQSPRYKVAKRGQDVALRCDPISGHVSLFWYQQALGQGPEFLTYFQNEAQLDKSGLPSDRFFAERPEGSVSTLKIQRTQQEDSAVYLCASSFGPGLNTEAFFGQGTRLTVV.

This chain joins TRBV4-3 and TRBJ2-1, with D maybe TRBD2 (6 bases). The V gene lost 4 bases and the J gene lost 9 bases, with 13 bases spanning the gap. Germline CDR1 and CDR2: LGHNA and YSLEER. This CDR3 has 13 amino acids. CDR3 amino acids: CASSRGTDSEQFF. CDR3 bases: TGCGCCAGCAGCCGGGGGACTGACAGTGAGCAGTTCTTC.

This clone occurred once. This sequence joins TRBV7-9 and TRBJ2-7, with 12 nucleotides matching TRBD2. J was trimmed by 2 bases and V by 5 bases; bases with no gene match: 10. The CDR3 consists of 17 residues. The germline V gene has CDR1 SEHNR and CDR2 FQNEAQ (reference sequence). CDR3 DNA: TGTGCCAGCAGCCCGCCGGGACTAGCGGGTACAACCTACGAGCAGTACTTC. As protein: CASSPPGLAGTTYEQYF. The full variable domain, its missing parts supplied by reference TRBV7-9 and TRBJ2-7, is DTGVSQNPRHKITKRGQNVTFRCDPISEHNRLYWYRQTLGQGPEFLTYFQNEAQLEKSRLLSDRFSAERPKGSFSTLEIQRTEQGDSAMYLCASSPPGLAGTTYEQYFGPGTRLTVT.

CDR3 loop: CASSLNGGWETQYF. DNA for the CDR3: TGTGCCAGCAGCTTGAATGGGGGGTGGGAGACCCAGTACTTC. The gene calls are TRBV5-6 and TRBJ2-5, with D possibly matching TRBD2 (6 bases). The CDR3 spans 14 residues. Germline V gives CDR1 SGHDT, CDR2 YYEEEE. The V end was cut by 1 base, the J end by 5 bases, with 12 bases between.

The chain couples TRBV28 to TRBJ1-5; 11 bases fit TRBD1. Losses at the gene ends were 3 bases for V and 6 bases for J; bases not matched to a gene: 7. The germline CDR1 and CDR2 sequences are MDHEN and SYDVKM. The CDR3 covers 16 residues. CDR3 loop: CASSFYRDRGVQPQHF. The CDR3 nucleotides are TGTGCCAGCAGTTTTTACCGGGACAGGGGGGTTCAGCCCCAGCATTTT.

The rearrangement joins TRBV7-9 to TRBJ2-7; 10 nucleotides match TRBD2. The CDR3 is 15 residues long. Germline V lookup: CDR1 SEHNR, CDR2 FQNEAQ (reference sequence). The ends lost 7 bases at V and 3 bases at J; junction bases unmatched: 9. CDR3 nucleotides: TGTGCCAGCACCCCCGGACTAGCGGAACTCTACGAGCAGTACTTC. This gives the protein CASTPGLAELYEQYF. The whole variable domain, remainder taken from reference TRBV7-9 and TRBJ2-7, is DTGVSQNPRHKITKRGQNVTFRCDPISEHNRLYWYRQTLGQGPEFLTYFQNEAQLEKSRLLSDRFSAERPKGSFSTLEIQRTEQGDSAMYLCASTPGLAELYEQYFGPGTRLTVT.

The V and J genes are TRBV4-2 and TRBJ1-2; D is unclear. Per germline, CDR1 LGHNA and CDR2 YNFKEQ. V shed 0 bases and J shed 5 bases, with 19 bases lying between them. The CDR3 runs to 17 residues. CDR3 coding DNA: TGTGCCAGCAGCCAAGAGTTAGCTTCCGGGATCCGTTATGGCTACACCTTC. Encoded protein: CASSQELASGIRYGYTF.

The chain carries TRBV4-3 and TRBJ2-1; 8 bases fit TRBD2. With 1 base clipped from V and 6 bases from J, the junction kept 5 bases outside the gene matches. The CDR3 contains 15 residues. Looked up from germline, CDR1 is LGHNA and CDR2 is YSLEER. In DNA form, the CDR3 reads TGCGCCAGCAGCCAAGGACTAGCGCGTAGCAATGAGCAGTTCTTC. It yields the protein CASSQGLARSNEQFF.

The rearrangement uses TRBV7-2 and TRBJ2-7; D not resolved. The CDR3 consists of 13 residues. Trimming removed 3 bases from V and 1 base from J, with 7 bases in between. Per germline, CDR1 SGHTA and CDR2 FQGNSA. CDR3 protein: CASSFERSYEQYF. The CDR3 nucleotides are TGTGCCAGCAGCTTTGAGCGTTCCTACGAGCAGTACTTC.

The gene calls are TRBV3-1 (or the pseudogene TRBV3-2) and TRBJ1-6; D remains unclear. The germline V and J ends were trimmed by 1 base and 10 bases, with 8 bases remaining between them. Germline loops: CDR1 LGHDT, CDR2 YNNKEL (reference sequence). The CDR3 consists of 13 residues. CDR3 amino acids: CASSQGSYSPLHF. Here the CDR3 DNA reads TGTGCCAGCAGCCAAGGTTCCTACTCACCCCTCCACTTT.

The chain has TRBV6-5 and TRBJ2-7, with 12 bases lining up with TRBD1. Trimming cost V 8 bases and J 6 bases; bases outside gene matches: 5. The CDR3 runs to 13 residues. The germline V gene encodes CDR1 MNHEY and CDR2 SVGAGI. The CDR3 loop reads CASHGTGGGEQYF. CDR3 nucleotides: TGTGCCAGCCATGGGACAGGGGGCGGCGAGCAGTACTTC.

The CDR3 loop reads CSVRRLAGVSDTQYF. The CDR3, as DNA: TGCAGCGTTCGTCGACTAGCGGGAGTGTCAGATACGCAGTATTTT. The rearrangement joins TRBV29-1 to TRBJ2-3; the match to TRBD2 covers 12 bases. Germline CDR1 reads SQVTM; CDR2 reads ANQGSEA. This CDR3 has 15 amino acids. With V trimmed by 5 bases and J by 4 bases, 7 bases remained unmatched.

The chain combines TRBV6-6 with TRBJ1-1; unclear D gene. Per germline, CDR1 MNHNY and CDR2 SVGAGI (reference sequence). CDR3 size: 13 residues. V dropped 3 bases and J dropped 4 bases, with 9 bases sitting between them. The CDR3 nucleotides are TGTGCCAGCAGTTATGGTGAGGGCACTGAAGCTTTCTTT. Its translation: CASSYGEGTEAFF.

The chain couples TRBV19 to TRBJ1-2, with 7 bases that match TRBD1. CDR3 length: 15 residues. Germline V CDR1 and CDR2: LNHDA, SQIVND (reference sequence). V dropped 4 bases and J dropped 4; count of bases not matched to a gene: 9. CDR3 sequence reads: CASSTRQGRAYGYTF. For the CDR3, the DNA is TGTGCCAGTAGTACCCGACAGGGAAGGGCCTATGGCTACACCTTC.

The table lists this clone with a count of one. The rearrangement joins TRBV5-1 to TRBJ2-5; possible D gene TRBD1, 6 bases. This CDR3 is 16 amino acids long. In germline, CDR1 is SGHRS, CDR2 YFSETQ. V was shortened by 4 bases and J by 2 bases, with 18 bases between the two germline ends. This CDR3 reads CASSPPWQGLQETQYF. CDR3 DNA sequence: TGCGCCAGCAGCCCTCCTTGGCAGGGGCTTCAAGAGACCCAGTACTTC.

The rearrangement links TRBV5-1 to TRBJ2-1; TRBD1 matches at 8 bases. CDR1 and CDR2 (germline): SGHRS, YFSETQ. V gave up 0 bases and J gave up 5 bases; unmatched junction bases: 7. The CDR3 spans 16 residues. The CDR3 here is CASSLEAGGANNEQFF. DNA of the CDR3: TGCGCCAGCAGCTTGGAGGCAGGGGGCGCAAACAATGAGCAGTTCTTC. Together with reference TRBV5-1 and TRBJ2-1, the CDR3 gives the full variable domain: KAGVTQTPRYLIKTRGQQVTLSCSPISGHRSVSWYQQTPGQGLQFLFEYFSETQRNKGNFPGRFSGRQFSNSRSEMNVSTLELGDSALYLCASSLEAGGANNEQFFGPGTRLTVL.

This clone showed up just a few times. The chain has TRBV19 and TRBJ1-3, with TRBD1 as a possible D gene (6 bases). CDR1 and CDR2 (germline): LNHDA, SQIVND (reference sequence). Trimming removed 7 bases from V and 0 bases from J, with 10 bases in between. There are 14 residues in the CDR3. The CDR3 reads CASTQGISGNTIYF. The CDR3 DNA reads as TGTGCCAGTACCCAGGGGATCTCTGGAAACACCATATATTTT.

This chain uses TRBV7-3 with TRBJ2-1, with TRBD2 identical over 12 bases. V dropped 5 bases and J dropped 8; count of bases not matched to a gene: 7. This CDR3 has 15 residues. Germline loops: CDR1 SGHTA, CDR2 FQGTGA. The CDR3 region has the DNA TGTGCCAGCAGCACTCTAGCGGGAGGGCCTTATGAGCAGTTCTTC. Residues: CASSTLAGGPYEQFF.

In nucleotides, the CDR3 is TGTGCAAGTCGCTTAGATGTGGGTATGTCTACGGGGGACTTTGACAATTCACCCCTCCACTTT. This encodes CASRLDVGMSTGDFDNSPLHF. The chain uses TRBV12-2 and TRBJ1-6. TRBV12-2 is a documented pseudogene. The length of the CDR3 is 21 residues.

This chain links TRBV7-9 with TRBJ1-2; 8 bases are shared with TRBD1. The ends lost 5 bases at V and 6 bases at J; junction bases unmatched: 14. CDR1 and CDR2 (germline): SEHNR, FQNEAQ (reference sequence). CDR3 length: 16 residues. CDR3 sequence reads: CASSRGRTGGENGYTF. CDR3 bases: TGTGCCAGCAGCCGAGGCCGAACAGGGGGTGAGAATGGCTACACCTTC. The full variable domain, its missing parts supplied by reference TRBV7-9 and TRBJ1-2, is DTGVSQNPRHKITKRGQNVTFRCDPISEHNRLYWYRQTLGQGPEFLTYFQNEAQLEKSRLLSDRFSAERPKGSFSTLEIQRTEQGDSAMYLCASSRGRTGGENGYTFGSGTRLTVV.

V is TRBV28 and J is TRBJ1-3, with D unresolved. This CDR3 has 14 residues. The V end was cut by 5 bases, the J end by 0 bases, with 8 bases between. Germline lookup yields CDR1 MDHEN and CDR2 SYDVKM. CDR3 protein: CASSPPGSGNTIYF. CDR3 nucleotides: TGTGCCAGCAGTCCTCCAGGCTCTGGAAACACCATATATTTT.

V gene TRBV6-6 combines with J gene TRBJ2-2, with 16 bases that match TRBD2. The junction had 5 bases not matched to a gene; V was cut back by 5 bases and J by 5 bases. CDR3 size: 17 residues. Germline CDR1 reads MNHNY; CDR2 reads SVGAGI (reference sequence). The chain's CDR3 is CASSPGLAGGPTGELFF. In DNA, the CDR3 is TGTGCCAGCAGTCCGGGACTAGCGGGGGGGCCTACCGGGGAGCTGTTTTTT.

V is TRBV9 and J is TRBJ2-1; TRBD2 matches at 14 bases. Germline trimming cut 4 bases from V and 4 bases from J; bases unmatched to any gene: 4. This CDR3 has 16 residues. Looked up from germline, CDR1 is SGDLS and CDR2 is YYNGEE. CDR3 region: CASSPGTSGRYNEQFF. CDR3 DNA sequence: TGTGCCAGCAGCCCGGGGACTAGCGGGAGATACAATGAGCAGTTCTTC.

This sequence joins TRBV5-4 and TRBJ1-2; D gene unclear. The CDR3 is 14 amino acids. Trimming pared 0 bases from V and 7 bases from J, leaving 13 bases between. The V gene's germline CDR1 is SGHNT and CDR2 YYREEE (reference sequence). The CDR3: CASSLGGRQGGYTF. CDR3 bases: TGTGCCAGCAGCTTGGGTGGGCGACAAGGTGGCTACACCTTC.

The rearrangement links TRBV5-1 to TRBJ1-2, with 9 bases lining up with TRBD1. Germline CDR1 SGHRS, CDR2 YFSETQ. This CDR3 has 14 amino acids. V shed 3 bases, J shed 5 bases, and the junction held 5 bases outside the gene matches. The DNA of the CDR3 is TGCGCCAGCAGCTCGGGACAGGGCCAATATGGCTACACCTTC. It translates to CASSSGQGQYGYTF. Full variable domain (rest looked up from reference TRBV5-1 and TRBJ1-2): KAGVTQTPRYLIKTRGQQVTLSCSPISGHRSVSWYQQTPGQGLQFLFEYFSETQRNKGNFPGRFSGRQFSNSRSEMNVSTLELGDSALYLCASSSGQGQYGYTFGSGTRLTVV.

This clone came up a few times. This chain joins TRBV2 and TRBJ1-1, with D hard to call. This CDR3 is built from 14 residues. Trimming cost V 5 bases and J 0 bases, with 10 bases left between them. Per germline, CDR1 SNHLY and CDR2 FYNNEI. CDR3 DNA sequence: TGTGCCAGCAGTTACAGAATCATGAACACTGAAGCTTTCTTT. This sequence encodes CASSYRIMNTEAFF.